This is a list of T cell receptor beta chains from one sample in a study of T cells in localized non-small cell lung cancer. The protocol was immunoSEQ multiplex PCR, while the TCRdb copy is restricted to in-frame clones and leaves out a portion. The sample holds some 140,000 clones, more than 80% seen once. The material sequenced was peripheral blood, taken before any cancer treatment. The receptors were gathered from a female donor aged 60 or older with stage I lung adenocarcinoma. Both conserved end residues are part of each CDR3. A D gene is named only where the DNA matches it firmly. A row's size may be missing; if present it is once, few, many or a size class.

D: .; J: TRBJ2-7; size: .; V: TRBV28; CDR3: CASSLPSISEQYF; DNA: TGTGCCAGCAGTTTACCTTCGATCTCCGAGCAGTACTTC
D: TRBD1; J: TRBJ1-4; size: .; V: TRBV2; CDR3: CASSRGQGSEKLFF; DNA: TGTGCCAGCAGTCGAGGACAGGGTAGTGAAAAACTGTTTTTT
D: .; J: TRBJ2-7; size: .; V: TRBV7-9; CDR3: CASSLEWGEQYF; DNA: TGTGCCAGCAGCCTCGAATGGGGCGAGCAGTACTTC
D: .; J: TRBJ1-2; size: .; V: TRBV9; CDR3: CASSPSRPNYGYTF; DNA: TGTGCCAGCAGCCCCAGTCGACCGAACTATGGCTACACCTTC
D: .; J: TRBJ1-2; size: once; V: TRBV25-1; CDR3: CASSEPRATGRVVYGYTF; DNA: TGTGCCAGCAGTGAACCCCGGGCCACAGGGAGGGTAGTATATGGCTACACCTTC
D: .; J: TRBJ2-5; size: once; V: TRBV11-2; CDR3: CASSLRKPGETQYF; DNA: TGTGCCAGCAGCCTCCGGAAACCTGGTGAGACCCAGTACTTC
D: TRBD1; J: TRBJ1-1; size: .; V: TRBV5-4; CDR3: CASSFELQGAKDTEAFF; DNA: TGTGCCAGCAGCTTCGAATTACAGGGGGCGAAGGACACTGAAGCTTTCTTT
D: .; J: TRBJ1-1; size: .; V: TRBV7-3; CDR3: CASSLGGANTEAFF; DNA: TGTGCCAGCAGCTTAGGCGGAGCGAACACTGAAGCTTTCTTT
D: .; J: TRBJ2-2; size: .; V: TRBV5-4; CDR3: CASSLPRLSNTGELFF; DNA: TGTGCCAGCAGCTTGCCCCGCCTATCGAACACCGGGGAGCTGTTTTTT
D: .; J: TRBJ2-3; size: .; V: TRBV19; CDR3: CASSPEASGTQYF; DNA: TGTGCCAGTAGTCCCGAGGCTAGTGGTACGCAGTATTTT
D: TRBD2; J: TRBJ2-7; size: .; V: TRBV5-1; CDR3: CASSLAGLYEQYF; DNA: TGCGCCAGCAGCCTAGCGGGTCTCTACGAGCAGTACTTC
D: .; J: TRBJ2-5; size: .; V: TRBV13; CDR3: CASSWGRNQETQYF; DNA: TGTGCCAGCAGCTGGGGGCGGAACCAAGAGACCCAGTACTTC
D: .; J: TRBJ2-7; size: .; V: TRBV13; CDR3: CASSSDQGYEQYF; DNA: TGTGCCAGCAGCTCAGACCAAGGCTACGAGCAGTACTTC
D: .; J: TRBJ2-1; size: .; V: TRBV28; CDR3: CASSGPTPGEQFF; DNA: TGTGCCAGCTCGGGACCAACGCCCGGGGAGCAGTTCTTC
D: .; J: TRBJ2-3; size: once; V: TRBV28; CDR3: CASSLSGFITDTQYF; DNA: TGTGCCAGCAGTCTTAGCGGATTTATCACAGATACGCAGTATTTT
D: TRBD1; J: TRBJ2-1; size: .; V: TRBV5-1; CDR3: CASSGTVAPYNEQFF; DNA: TGCGCCAGCAGCGGGACAGTCGCCCCTTACAATGAGCAGTTCTTC
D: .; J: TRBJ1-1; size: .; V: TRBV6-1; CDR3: CASGLGRGNTEAFF; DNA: TGTGCCAGCGGACTAGGACGGGGGAACACTGAAGCTTTCTTT
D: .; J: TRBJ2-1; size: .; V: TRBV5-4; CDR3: CASSFPLPYNEQFF; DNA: TGTGCCAGCAGCTTCCCCTTGCCCTACAATGAGCAGTTCTTC
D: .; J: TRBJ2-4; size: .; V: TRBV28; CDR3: CASSYRVSLNIQYF; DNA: TGTGCCAGCAGTTACAGGGTTTCTTTAAACATTCAGTACTTC
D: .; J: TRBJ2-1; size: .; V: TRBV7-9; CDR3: CASSSGRASSYNEQFF; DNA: TGTGCCAGCAGCTCCGGGCGCGCTAGCTCCTACAATGAGCAGTTCTTC
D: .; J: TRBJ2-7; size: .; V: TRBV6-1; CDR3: CASSASYTYEQYF; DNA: TGTGCCAGCAGTGCTTCATATACCTACGAGCAGTACTTC
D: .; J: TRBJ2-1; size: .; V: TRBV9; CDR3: CASSGVRWDSEQFF; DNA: TGTGCCAGCAGCGGAGTGAGATGGGATAGTGAGCAGTTCTTC